The TCR beta chain described here comes from a study of CD8+ T cells in alopecia areata. As for the study in general: At a dose of 5 to 10 mg twice daily, oral tofacitinib was given to treated patients. Tofacitinib ran for 6 to 18 months before 6 months off drug.

This clone was found a few times. What it binds is unknown. Once RNA had been extracted, it was reverse transcribed into cDNA to act as the sequencing template. Clones were sequenced by immunoSEQ multiplex PCR, and TCRdb holds only the in-frame ones, with some missing. The sample carries 150,000 to 200,000 clones, approximately 57% recorded once. Study-wide results and caveats: Elevated clonality characterized lesional scalp relative to normal scalp, particularly in alopecia totalis/universalis. TCRs were shared less clearly across patients than in mice, possibly for HLA-related reasons.

V lost 0 bases and J 8 bases, leaving 10 bases between the germline ends. Germline V gene data show CDR1 as LNHNV and CDR2 as YYDKDF (reference sequence). CDR3 length: 13 amino acids. Treatment of the sample: oral pan-JAK inhibitor, 5-10 mg twice daily. The source was CD4+ T cells sorted from blood, collected at week 24, from a patient treated with tofacitinib. The sequence derives from a human donor with alopecia areata. This rearrangement joins TRBV15 to TRBJ1-2; D may be TRBD1 (5 bases). The CDR3, as DNA: TGTGCCACCAGCAGAGACAGGGTGTGGGGCTACACCTTC. It translates to CATSRDRVWGYTF.